This T cell receptor (beta chain) was sequenced for a study of T-cell memory formation after mild COVID-19. TCRdb used MiXCR to reprocess the 5' RACE reads, holding one entry per CDR3 protein. The data show 250,000 to 350,000 distinct CDR3 sequences, more than 15% seen once. This clonotype was counted only a few times. Germline CDR1 reads MNHNY; CDR2 reads SVGAGI (reference sequence). The CDR3 spans 15 residues. Deletions cut 2 bases from V and 0 bases from J, with 9 bases between. The J gene is TRBJ2-3, the V gene TRBV6-6; D possibly corresponds to TRBD1 (5 bases). The source is a man aged 18 to 35 who had mild COVID-19 (a few samples of this study predate the infection). Cell type and time point are not known. The sample comprised PBMCs or a T cell subset sorted from them (not recorded which). The CDR3 DNA follows: TGTGCCAGCAGTTACCCGACAGAGAGCACAGATACGCAGTATTTT. Translating it yields CASSYPTESTDTQYF.